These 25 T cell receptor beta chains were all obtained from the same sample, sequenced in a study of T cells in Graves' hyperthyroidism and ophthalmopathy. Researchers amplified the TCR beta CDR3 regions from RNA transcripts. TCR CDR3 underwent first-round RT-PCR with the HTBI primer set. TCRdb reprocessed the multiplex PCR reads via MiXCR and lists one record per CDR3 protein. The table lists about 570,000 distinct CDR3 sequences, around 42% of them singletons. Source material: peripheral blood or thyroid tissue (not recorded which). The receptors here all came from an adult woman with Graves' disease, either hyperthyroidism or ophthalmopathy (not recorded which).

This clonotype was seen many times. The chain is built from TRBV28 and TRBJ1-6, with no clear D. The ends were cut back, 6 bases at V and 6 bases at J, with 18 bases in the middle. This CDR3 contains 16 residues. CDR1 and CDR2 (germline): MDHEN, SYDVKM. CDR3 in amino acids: CASSYPVLGPNSPLHF. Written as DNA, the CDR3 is TGTGCCAGCAGCTACCCTGTCCTCGGGCCTAATTCACCCCTCCACTTT.

The CDR3 DNA reads as TGCGCCAGCAGACCACAGGGGGCATACACCGGGGAGCTGTTTTTT. This translates into CASRPQGAYTGELFF. The rearrangement links TRBV5-1 to TRBJ2-2; 9 bases are a match to TRBD1. The CDR3 covers 15 residues. Germline V gene sequence: CDR1 SGHRS, CDR2 YFSETQ. After removal of 5 bases from V and 3 bases from J, the junction contained 5 bases not matched to a gene. Full variable domain (outside the CDR3, taken from reference TRBV5-1 and TRBJ2-2): KAGVTQTPRYLIKTRGQQVTLSCSPISGHRSVSWYQQTPGQGLQFLFEYFSETQRNKGNFPGRFSGRQFSNSRSEMNVSTLELGDSALYLCASRPQGAYTGELFFGEGSRLTVL.

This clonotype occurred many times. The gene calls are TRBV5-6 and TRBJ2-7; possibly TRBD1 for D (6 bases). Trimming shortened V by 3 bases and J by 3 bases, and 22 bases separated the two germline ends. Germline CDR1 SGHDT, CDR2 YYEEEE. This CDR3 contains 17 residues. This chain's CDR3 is CASSSRDLWGLGYEQYF. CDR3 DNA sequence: TGTGCCAGCAGCTCGCGAGACCTTTGGGGGCTTGGCTACGAGCAGTACTTC.

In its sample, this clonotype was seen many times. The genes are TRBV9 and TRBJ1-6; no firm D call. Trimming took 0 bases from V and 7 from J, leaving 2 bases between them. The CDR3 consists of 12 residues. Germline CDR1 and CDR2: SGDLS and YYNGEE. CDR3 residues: CASSVGNSPLHF. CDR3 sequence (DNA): TGTGCCAGCAGCGTAGGCAATTCACCCCTCCACTTT.

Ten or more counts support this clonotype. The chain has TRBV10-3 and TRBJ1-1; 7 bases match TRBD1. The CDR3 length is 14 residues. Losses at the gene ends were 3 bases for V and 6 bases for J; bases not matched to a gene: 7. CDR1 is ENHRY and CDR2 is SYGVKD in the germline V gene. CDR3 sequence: CAISDRGMFAEAFF. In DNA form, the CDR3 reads TGTGCCATCAGTGACAGGGGGATGTTCGCTGAAGCTTTCTTT.

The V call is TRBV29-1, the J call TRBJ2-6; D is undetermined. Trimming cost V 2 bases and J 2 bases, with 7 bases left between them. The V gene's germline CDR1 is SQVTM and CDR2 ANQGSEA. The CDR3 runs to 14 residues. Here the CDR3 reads CSVENGAGANVLTF. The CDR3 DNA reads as TGCAGCGTTGAAAATGGAGCTGGGGCCAACGTCCTGACTTTC. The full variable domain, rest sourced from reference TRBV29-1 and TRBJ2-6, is SAVISQKPSRDICQRGTSLTIQCQVDSQVTMMFWYRQQPGQSLTLIATANQGSEATYESGFVIDKFPISRPNLTFSTLTVSNMSPEDSSIYLCSVENGAGANVLTFGAGSRLTVL.

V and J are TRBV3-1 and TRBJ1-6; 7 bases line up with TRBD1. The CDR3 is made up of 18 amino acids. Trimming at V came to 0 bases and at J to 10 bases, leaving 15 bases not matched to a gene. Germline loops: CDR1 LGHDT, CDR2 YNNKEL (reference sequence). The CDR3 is CASSQDTGDSGAVSPLHF. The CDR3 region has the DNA TGTGCCAGCAGCCAAGACACTGGGGACAGTGGCGCAGTGTCACCCCTCCACTTT. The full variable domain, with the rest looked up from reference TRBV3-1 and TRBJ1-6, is DTAVSQTPKYLVTQMGNDKSIKCEQNLGHDTMYWYKQDSKKFLKIMFSYNNKELIINETVPNRFSPKSPDKAHLNLHINSLELGDSAVYFCASSQDTGDSGAVSPLHFGNGTRLTVT.

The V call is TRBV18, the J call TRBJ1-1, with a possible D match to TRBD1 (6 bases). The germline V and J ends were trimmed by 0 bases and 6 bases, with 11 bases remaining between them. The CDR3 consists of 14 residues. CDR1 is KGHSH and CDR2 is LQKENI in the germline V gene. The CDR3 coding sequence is TGTGCCAGCTCACCACCACAGGGAGGGCCTGAAGCTTTCTTT. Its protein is CASSPPQGGPEAFF.

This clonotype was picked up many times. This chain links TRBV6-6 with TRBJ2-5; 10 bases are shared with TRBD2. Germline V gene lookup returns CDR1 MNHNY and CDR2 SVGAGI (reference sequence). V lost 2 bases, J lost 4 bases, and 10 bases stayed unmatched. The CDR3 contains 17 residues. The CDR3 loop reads CASSYGRTSGGGETQYF. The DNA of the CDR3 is TGTGCCAGCAGTTACGGCAGGACTAGCGGAGGCGGAGAGACCCAGTACTTC.

The CDR3 nucleotides read TGTGCCATCAGGGACTTTTCCTACGAGCAGTACTTC. It encodes CAIRDFSYEQYF. The V call is TRBV10-3, the J call TRBJ2-7; D perhaps matches TRBD2 (5 bases). V was clipped by 6 bases and J by 1 base, with 7 bases between them. The CDR3 spans 12 residues. In germline, CDR1 is ENHRY, CDR2 SYGVKD.

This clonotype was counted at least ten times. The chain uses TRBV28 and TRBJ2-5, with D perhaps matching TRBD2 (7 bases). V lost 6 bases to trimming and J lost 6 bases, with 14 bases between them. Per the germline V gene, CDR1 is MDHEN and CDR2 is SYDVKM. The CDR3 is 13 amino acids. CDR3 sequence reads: CASRTWGGQTQYF. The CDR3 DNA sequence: TGTGCCAGCAGGACTTGGGGGGGGCAGACCCAGTACTTC.

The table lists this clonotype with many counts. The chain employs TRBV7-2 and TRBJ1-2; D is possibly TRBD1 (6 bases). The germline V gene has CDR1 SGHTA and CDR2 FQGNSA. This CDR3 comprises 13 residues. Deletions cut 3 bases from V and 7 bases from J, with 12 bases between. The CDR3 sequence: CASSLSLGAGYTF. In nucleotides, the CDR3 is TGTGCCAGCAGCTTGTCCCTGGGGGCTGGCTACACCTTC.

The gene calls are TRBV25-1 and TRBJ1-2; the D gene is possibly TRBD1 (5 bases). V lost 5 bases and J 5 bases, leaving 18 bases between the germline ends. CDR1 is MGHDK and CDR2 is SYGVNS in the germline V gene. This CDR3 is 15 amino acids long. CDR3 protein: CASSPRVRQPYGYTF. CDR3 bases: TGTGCCAGCAGTCCTAGGGTGAGACAGCCTTATGGCTACACCTTC.

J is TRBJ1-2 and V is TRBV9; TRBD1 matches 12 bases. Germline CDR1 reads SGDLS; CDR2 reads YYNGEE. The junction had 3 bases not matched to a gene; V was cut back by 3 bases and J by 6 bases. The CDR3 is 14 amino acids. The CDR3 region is CASSEGQGAHGYTF. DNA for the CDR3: TGTGCCAGCAGCGAGGGACAGGGGGCCCATGGCTACACCTTC.

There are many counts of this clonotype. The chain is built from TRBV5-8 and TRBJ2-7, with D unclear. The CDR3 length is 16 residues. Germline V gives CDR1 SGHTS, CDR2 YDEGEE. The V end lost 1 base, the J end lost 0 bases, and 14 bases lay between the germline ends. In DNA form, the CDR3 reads TGTGCCAGCAGCTTGAAGAACTGGGCTGGCTCCTACGAGCAGTACTTC. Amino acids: CASSLKNWAGSYEQYF.

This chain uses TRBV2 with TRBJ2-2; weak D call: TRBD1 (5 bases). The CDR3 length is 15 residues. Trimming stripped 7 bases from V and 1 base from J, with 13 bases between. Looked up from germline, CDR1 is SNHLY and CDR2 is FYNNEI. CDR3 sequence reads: CASTLGPKNTGELFF. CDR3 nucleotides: TGTGCCAGCACCCTGGGGCCCAAGAACACCGGGGAGCTGTTTTTT. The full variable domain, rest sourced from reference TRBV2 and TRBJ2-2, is EPEVTQTPSHQVTQMGQEVILRCVPISNHLYFYWYRQILGQKVEFLVSFYNNEISEKSEIFDDQFSVERPDGSNFTLKIRSTKLEDSAMYFCASTLGPKNTGELFFGEGSRLTVL.

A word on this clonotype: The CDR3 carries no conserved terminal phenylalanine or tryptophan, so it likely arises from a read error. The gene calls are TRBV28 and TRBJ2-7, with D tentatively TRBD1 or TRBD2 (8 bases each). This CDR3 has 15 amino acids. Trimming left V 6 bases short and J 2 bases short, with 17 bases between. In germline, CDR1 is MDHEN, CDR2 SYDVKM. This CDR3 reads CASSPTGGLAYEQYS. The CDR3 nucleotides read TGTGCCAGCAGCCCAACAGGGGGACTAGCCTACGAGCAGTACTCC.

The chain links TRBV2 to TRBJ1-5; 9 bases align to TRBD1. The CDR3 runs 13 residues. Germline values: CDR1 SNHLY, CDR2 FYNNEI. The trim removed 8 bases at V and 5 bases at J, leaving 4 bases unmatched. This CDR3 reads CASPRDRDQPQHF. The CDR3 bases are TGTGCCAGCCCTAGGGACAGGGATCAGCCCCAGCATTTT.

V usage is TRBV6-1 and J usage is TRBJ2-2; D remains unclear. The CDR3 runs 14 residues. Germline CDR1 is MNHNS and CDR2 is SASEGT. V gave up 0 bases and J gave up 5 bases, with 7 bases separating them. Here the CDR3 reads CASSEAHETGELFF. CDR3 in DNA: TGTGCCAGCAGTGAAGCTCATGAGACCGGGGAGCTGTTTTTT.

The CDR3 DNA is TGTGCCAGCAGCGTATCGGGACTAGCGGGAGACGAGCAGTACTTC. Its translation: CASSVSGLAGDEQYF. The chain uses TRBV7-3 and TRBJ2-7, with 14 bases fitting TRBD2. Trimming cost V 5 bases and J 5 bases; bases outside gene matches: 5. CDR1 SGHTA and CDR2 FQGTGA come from the germline V gene. The CDR3 extends over 15 amino acids.

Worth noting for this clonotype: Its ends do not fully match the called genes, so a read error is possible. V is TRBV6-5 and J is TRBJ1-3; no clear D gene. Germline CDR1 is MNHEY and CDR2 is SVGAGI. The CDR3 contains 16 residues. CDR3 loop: CASSSGWGFSGNTTYF. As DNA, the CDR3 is TGTGCCAGCAGTTCGGGATGGGGATTCTCTGGAAACACCACATATTTT.

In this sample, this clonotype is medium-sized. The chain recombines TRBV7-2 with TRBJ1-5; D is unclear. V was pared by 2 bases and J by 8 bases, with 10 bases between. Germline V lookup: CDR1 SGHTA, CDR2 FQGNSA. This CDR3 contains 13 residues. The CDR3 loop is CASSLQIQEPQHF. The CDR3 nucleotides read TGTGCCAGCAGCTTACAGATCCAGGAGCCCCAGCATTTT.

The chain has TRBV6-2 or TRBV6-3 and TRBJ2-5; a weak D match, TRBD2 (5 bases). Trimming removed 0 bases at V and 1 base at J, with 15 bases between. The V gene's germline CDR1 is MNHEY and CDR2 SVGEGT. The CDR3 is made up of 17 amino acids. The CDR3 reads CASSYSPPSAGQETQYF. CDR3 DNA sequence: TGTGCCAGCAGTTACTCACCCCCCTCCGCGGGCCAAGAGACCCAGTACTTC.

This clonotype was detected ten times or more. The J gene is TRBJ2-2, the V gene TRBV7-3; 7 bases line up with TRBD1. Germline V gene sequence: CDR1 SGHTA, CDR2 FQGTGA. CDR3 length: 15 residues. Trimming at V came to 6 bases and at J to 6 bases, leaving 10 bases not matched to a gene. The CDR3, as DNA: TGTGCCAGCAGTCCTATAACAGGGGACCCCGGGGAGCTGTTTTTT. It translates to CASSPITGDPGELFF.

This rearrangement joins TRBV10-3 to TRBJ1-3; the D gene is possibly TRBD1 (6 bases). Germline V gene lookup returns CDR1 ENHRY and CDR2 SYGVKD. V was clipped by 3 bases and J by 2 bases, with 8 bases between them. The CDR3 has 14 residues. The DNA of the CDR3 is TGTGCCATCAGTGATACAGGGACTGGAAACACCATATATTTT. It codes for CAISDTGTGNTIYF.